A single T cell receptor (beta chain) is shown here with its context. Per the original data handling: Quantification of nucleated cells was approximated via reference gene primer amplification. Sequencing was performed with immunoSEQ multiplex PCR; in TCRdb, only in-frame clones are kept and a portion is missing. V and J calls and clone size are as listed in that table; D and trimming were resolved from the DNA. The sample yields 60,000 to 90,000 clones, more than 75% seen once. The entry originates in a study of blood T cell repertoires in COVID-19. The overall study: The United States, Italy and Spain provided the acute and convalescent COVID-19 samples. The analysed material was cDNA or gDNA that came from T cells, B-cell-depleted T cells, or PBMCs.

Germline V CDR1 and CDR2: SGHDN, FVKESK. The length of the CDR3 is 13 residues. The V and J ends lost 4 bases and 6 bases respectively, with 13 bases between them. One Seattle source followed patients from active infection through their disease course. Sequenced: peripheral blood. V and J are TRBV14 and TRBJ2-7; D perhaps matches TRBD2 (6 bases). The sequence derives from a man in his 60s with COVID-19, enrolled during active disease. The CDR3 DNA sequence: TGTGCCAGCAGCCTGGGACTGGGAGGCGAGCAGTACTTC. It specifies CASSLGLGGEQYF.